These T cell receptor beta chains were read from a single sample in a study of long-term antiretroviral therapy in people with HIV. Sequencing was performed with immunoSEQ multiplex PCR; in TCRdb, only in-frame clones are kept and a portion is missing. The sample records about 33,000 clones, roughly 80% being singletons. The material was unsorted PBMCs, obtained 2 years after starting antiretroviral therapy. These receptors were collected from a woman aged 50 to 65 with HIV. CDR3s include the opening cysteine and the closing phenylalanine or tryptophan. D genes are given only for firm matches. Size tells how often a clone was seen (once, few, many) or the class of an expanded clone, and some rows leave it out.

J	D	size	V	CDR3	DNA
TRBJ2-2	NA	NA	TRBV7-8	CASSPQYLTEFANTGELFF	TGTGCCAGCAGCCCGCAGTACCTTACAGAGTTCGCGAACACCGGGGAGCTGTTTTTT
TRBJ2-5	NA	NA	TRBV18	CASSPPSGVKETQYF	TGTGCCAGCTCACCACCGTCAGGGGTGAAGGAGACCCAGTACTTC
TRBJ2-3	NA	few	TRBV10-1	CASRTGRLTDTQYF	TGCGCCAGCAGAACGGGCCGTTTGACAGATACGCAGTATTTT
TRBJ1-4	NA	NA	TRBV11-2	CASSLYGGRSEKLFF	TGTGCCAGCAGCCTCTACGGGGGACGGAGTGAAAAACTGTTTTTT
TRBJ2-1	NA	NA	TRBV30	CAWSSRAPGNEQFF	TGTGCCTGGAGTTCACGGGCCCCGGGGAATGAGCAGTTCTTC
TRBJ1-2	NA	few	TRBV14	CASSLAGTRLYGYTF	TGTGCCAGCAGCCTTGCCGGGACACGGCTATATGGCTACACCTTC
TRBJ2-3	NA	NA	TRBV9	CASSVVGGARTDTQYF	TGTGCCAGCAGCGTAGTTGGGGGGGCCCGCACAGATACGCAGTATTTT
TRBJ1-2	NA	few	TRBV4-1	CASSQGPGDNYGYTF	TGCGCCAGCAGCCAAGGCCCGGGAGATAACTATGGCTACACCTTC
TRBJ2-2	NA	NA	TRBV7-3	CASSPFLGTNTGELFF	TGTGCCAGCAGCCCCTTTTTGGGCACCAACACCGGGGAGCTGTTTTTT
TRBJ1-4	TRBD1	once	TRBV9	CASSVQDRAQTNEKLFF	TGTGCCAGCAGCGTGCAAGACAGGGCGCAGACTAATGAAAAACTGTTTTTT
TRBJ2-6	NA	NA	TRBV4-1	CASSTAEPQSRANVLTF	TGCGCCAGCAGCACTGCAGAACCACAAAGTCGGGCCAACGTCCTGACTTTC
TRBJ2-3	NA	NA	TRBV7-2	CASSATALEPQYF	TGTGCCAGCAGCGCCACGGCGCTGGAGCCGCAGTATTTT
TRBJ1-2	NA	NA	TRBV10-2	CASSESGGRPPYGYTF	TGCGCCAGCAGTGAGTCTGGGGGGCGGCCCCCCTATGGCTACACCTTC
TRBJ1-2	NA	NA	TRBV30	CAGPGLYGYTF	TGTGCCGGCCCAGGGCTGTATGGCTACACCTTC
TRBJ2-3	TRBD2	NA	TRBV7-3	CASSPGTSGTDTQYF	TGTGCCAGCAGCCCCGGGACTAGCGGCACAGATACGCAGTATTTT
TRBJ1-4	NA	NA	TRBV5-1	CASSLGPGNEKLFF	TGCGCCAGCAGCTTGGGGCCGGGTAATGAAAAACTGTTTTTT
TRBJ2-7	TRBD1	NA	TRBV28	CASSLFGTGPYEQYF	TGTGCCAGCAGTTTATTTGGGACAGGGCCTTACGAGCAGTACTTC
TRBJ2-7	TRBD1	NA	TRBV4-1	CASSNRGYEQYF	TGCGCCAGCAGCAACAGGGGGTACGAGCAGTACTTC
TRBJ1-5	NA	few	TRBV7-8	CASSFGLDGVNQPQHF	TGTGCCAGCAGCTTTGGGCTGGACGGGGTCAATCAGCCCCAGCATTTT
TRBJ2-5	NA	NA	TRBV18	CASSPEAPTQYF	TGTGCCAGCTCACCCGAGGCCCCAACCCAGTACTTC
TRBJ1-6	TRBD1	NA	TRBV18	CASSGQADNSPLHF	TGTGCCAGCTCAGGACAGGCTGATAATTCACCCCTCCACTTT
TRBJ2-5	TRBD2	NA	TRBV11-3	CASSLGSTSGGQETQYF	TGTGCCAGCAGCTTAGGGTCTACTAGCGGGGGGCAAGAGACCCAGTACTTC
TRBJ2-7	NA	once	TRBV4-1	CASSQGGGVSYEQYF	TGCGCCAGCAGCCAGGGGGGTGGGGTCTCCTACGAGCAGTACTTC
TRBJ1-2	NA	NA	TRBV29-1	CSVGGGGINYGYTF	TGCAGCGTTGGGGGGGGAGGCATTAACTATGGCTACACCTTC
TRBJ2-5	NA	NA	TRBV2	CASSEATVGKETQYF	TGTGCCAGCAGTGAAGCCACAGTCGGGAAAGAGACCCAGTACTTC
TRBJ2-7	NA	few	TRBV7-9	CASSPRQGYEQYF	TGTGCCAGCAGCCCAAGGCAAGGGTACGAGCAGTACTTC
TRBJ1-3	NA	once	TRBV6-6	CASRELRSGNTIYF	TGTGCCAGCCGGGAACTCCGCTCTGGAAACACCATATATTTT
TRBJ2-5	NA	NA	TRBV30	CAWSVLALLETQYF	TGTGCCTGGAGTGTACTGGCTCTACTAGAGACCCAGTACTTC
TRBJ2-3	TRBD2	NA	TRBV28	CASSYSGGADTQYF	TGTGCCAGCAGCTATAGCGGGGGGGCAGATACGCAGTATTTT
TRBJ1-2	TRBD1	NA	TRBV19	CASSPTSDRSYGYTF	TGTGCCAGTAGTCCTACCTCGGACAGGAGCTATGGCTACACCTTC
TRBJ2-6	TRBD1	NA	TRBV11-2	CASSFNRDRTFSGANVLTF	TGTGCCAGCAGCTTTAATCGGGACAGGACCTTTTCTGGGGCCAACGTCCTGACTTTC
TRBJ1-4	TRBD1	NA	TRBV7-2	CASSLAGQGGNEKLFF	TGTGCCAGCAGCTTAGCAGGACAGGGCGGGAATGAAAAACTGTTTTTT
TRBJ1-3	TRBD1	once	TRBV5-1	CASSSTGTGASGNTIYF	TGCGCCAGCAGTTCTACCGGGACAGGGGCGTCCGGAAACACCATATATTTT
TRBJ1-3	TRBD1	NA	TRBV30	CAWGPRPLLRGLGNTIYF	TGTGCCTGGGGCCCTAGACCCCTCCTTAGGGGGCTTGGAAACACCATATATTTT
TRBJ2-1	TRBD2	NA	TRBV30	CAWSGDSGGSYNEQFF	TGTGCCTGGAGTGGGGATAGCGGGGGCTCCTACAATGAGCAGTTCTTC